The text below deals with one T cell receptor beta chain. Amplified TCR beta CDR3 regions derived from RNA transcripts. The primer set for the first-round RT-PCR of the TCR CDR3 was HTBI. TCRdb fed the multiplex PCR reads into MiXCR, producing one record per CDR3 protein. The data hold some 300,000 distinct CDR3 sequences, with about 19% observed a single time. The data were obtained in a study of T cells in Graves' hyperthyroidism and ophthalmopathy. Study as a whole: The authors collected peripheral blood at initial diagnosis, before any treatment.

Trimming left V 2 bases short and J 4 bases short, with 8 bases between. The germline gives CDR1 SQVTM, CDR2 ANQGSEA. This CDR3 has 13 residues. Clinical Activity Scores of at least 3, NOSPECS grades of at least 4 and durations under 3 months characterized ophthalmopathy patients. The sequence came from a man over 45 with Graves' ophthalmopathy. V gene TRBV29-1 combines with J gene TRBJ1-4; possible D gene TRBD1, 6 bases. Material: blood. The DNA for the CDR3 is TGCAGCGTTGAACAGGACAGTAATGAAAAACTGTTTTTT. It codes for CSVEQDSNEKLFF.